The 32 T cell receptor beta chains below all came from one sample that was sequenced in a study of T cell changes during pregnancy in multiple sclerosis. Sequencing used immunoSEQ multiplex PCR; TCRdb keeps in-frame clones, though not all of them. The table records 65,000 to 80,000 clones, roughly nine tenths of them present only once. This specimen consisted of CD4+ T cells from peripheral blood mononuclear cells, obtained before pregnancy. These receptor sequences come from a female donor with multiple sclerosis, enrolled in a pregnancy study.

The rearrangement uses TRBV28 and TRBJ1-5; no reliable D call. The germline V and J ends were trimmed by 6 bases and 0 bases, with 9 bases remaining between them. The CDR3 runs to 14 residues. Germline CDR1 MDHEN, CDR2 SYDVKM. The CDR3 nucleotides are TGTGCCAGCAGGGGAGCGCATAGCAATCAGCCCCAGCATTTT. Translation: CASRGAHSNQPQHF.

This chain uses TRBV10-3 with TRBJ2-3; TRBD1 matches at 7 bases. This CDR3 spans 14 amino acids. J gave up 3 bases and V 7 bases, and 7 bases lay outside the gene matches. CDR1 is ENHRY and CDR2 is SYGVKD in the germline V gene. CDR3 residues: CAITQTGRTDTQYF. The CDR3 DNA reads as TGTGCCATCACTCAGACAGGGCGGACAGATACGCAGTATTTT.

The table lists this clone with a count of one. CDR3 sequence reads: CASSLAAGGSEQYF. The CDR3, as DNA: TGCGCCAGCAGCTTGGCAGCGGGGGGATCCGAGCAGTACTTC. The gene calls are TRBV5-1 and TRBJ2-7, with 9 bases lining up with TRBD2. The CDR3 totals 14 residues. Trimming cost V 0 bases and J 6 bases; bases outside gene matches: 4. In germline, CDR1 is SGHRS, CDR2 YFSETQ.

This clone was observed a single time. The rearrangement links TRBV10-3 to TRBJ2-3, with 12 bases lining up with TRBD2. After removal of 6 bases from V and 4 bases from J, the junction contained 5 bases not matched to a gene. From germline, CDR1 is ENHRY and CDR2 SYGVKD. The CDR3 loop spans 15 amino acids. CDR3 sequence reads: CAISTSGGIADTQYF. The DNA for the CDR3 is TGTGCCATCAGCACTAGCGGGGGGATCGCAGATACGCAGTATTTT.

The rearrangement uses TRBV5-1 and TRBJ1-6; TRBD1 might be the D (5 bases). Germline CDR1 is SGHRS and CDR2 is YFSETQ. Trimming shortened V by 0 bases and J by 5 bases, and 12 bases separated the two germline ends. There are 16 residues in the CDR3. This chain's CDR3 is CASSLGRGDNNSPLHF. The CDR3 DNA is TGCGCCAGCAGCTTGGGGAGGGGCGATAATAATTCACCCCTCCACTTT.

The chain carries TRBV28 and TRBJ2-7; 7 positions match TRBD2. Germline V gene data show CDR1 as MDHEN and CDR2 as SYDVKM. The CDR3 sequence is 14 residues long. J lost 3 bases, V lost 5 bases, and 7 bases had no gene match. The CDR3 nucleotides are TGTGCCAGCAGTCTAAATGGGGGGGACTACGAGCAGTACTTC. Protein: CASSLNGGDYEQYF.

This clone was counted once. The chain combines TRBV5-1 with TRBJ1-1, with a weak D call TRBD1 (5 bases). The CDR3 runs 15 residues. Germline V gene lookup returns CDR1 SGHRS and CDR2 YFSETQ. V gave up 1 base and J gave up 0 bases, with 10 bases separating them. The DNA for the CDR3 is TGCGCCAGCAGCTTGACAGGAGCCATGAACACTGAAGCTTTCTTT. Translation: CASSLTGAMNTEAFF. Supplemented by reference TRBV5-1 and TRBJ1-1, the full variable domain reads KAGVTQTPRYLIKTRGQQVTLSCSPISGHRSVSWYQQTPGQGLQFLFEYFSETQRNKGNFPGRFSGRQFSNSRSEMNVSTLELGDSALYLCASSLTGAMNTEAFFGQGTRLTVV.

CDR3 loop: CASSVTSGRSGNEQFF. CDR3 coding DNA: TGCGCCAGCAGCGTGACTAGCGGGAGGTCAGGAAATGAGCAGTTCTTC. The chain is built from TRBV5-1 and TRBJ2-1; 13 bases agree with TRBD2. The CDR3 covers 16 residues. The V gene end was trimmed by 4 bases and the J gene end by 7 bases; junction bases not matched to a gene: 8. Germline CDR1 SGHRS, CDR2 YFSETQ.

The genes are TRBV2 and TRBJ2-3; 13 bases agree with TRBD2. The CDR3 is 16 residues long. In germline, CDR1 is SNHLY, CDR2 FYNNEI. V lost 4 bases and J lost 0; bases outside the gene matches: 1. The CDR3 sequence is CASSGGLAGSTDTQYF. CDR3 DNA: TGTGCCAGCAGTGGGGGACTAGCGGGAAGCACAGATACGCAGTATTTT.

The V call is TRBV18, the J call TRBJ1-1, with unresolved D. V was shortened by 1 base and J by 6 bases, with 15 bases between the two germline ends. Germline V gives CDR1 KGHSH, CDR2 LQKENI. CDR3 size: 15 residues. The CDR3 DNA reads as TGTGCCAGCTCACCACTGGGCATCTTCGGGGCTGAAGCTTTCTTT. This gives the protein CASSPLGIFGAEAFF.

The chain combines TRBV9 with TRBJ2-1; TRBD2 matches at 13 bases. CDR3 length: 18 amino acids. V shed 3 bases and J 6 bases; nucleotides not matched to a gene: 12. CDR1 SGDLS and CDR2 YYNGEE come from the germline V gene. The CDR3 DNA sequence: TGTGCCAGCAGCGCACACCCCGGGACTAGCGGGGTGGGCAATGAGCAGTTCTTC. It translates to CASSAHPGTSGVGNEQFF.

The rearrangement joins TRBV6-1 to TRBJ2-4; D is perhaps TRBD1 (5 bases). The germline V gene has CDR1 MNHNS and CDR2 SASEGT. Trimming pared 6 bases from V and 0 bases from J, leaving 9 bases between. The CDR3 is 14 amino acids. The CDR3 loop reads CASRIREAKNIQYF. The CDR3 DNA follows: TGTGCCAGCAGGATCAGGGAAGCCAAAAACATTCAGTACTTC.

The V and J genes are TRBV6-6 and TRBJ1-5, with D unresolved. Germline V CDR1 and CDR2: MNHNY, SVGAGI (reference sequence). The CDR3 totals 14 residues. The V gene lost 8 bases and the J gene lost 0 bases, with 11 bases spanning the gap. CDR3 sequence: CASDDYNSNQPQHF. In DNA form, the CDR3 reads TGTGCCAGCGATGATTACAATAGCAATCAGCCCCAGCATTTT.

This chain's CDR3 is CASSGSGFNEKLFF. CDR3 nucleotides: TGTGCCAGCAGTGGATCCGGGTTTAATGAAAAACTGTTTTTT. The chain has TRBV27 and TRBJ1-4, with D uncertain. This CDR3 is 14 amino acids long. V shed 5 bases and J shed 4 bases, with 11 bases lying between them. Germline CDR1 reads MNHEY; CDR2 reads SMNVEV (reference sequence).

This chain links TRBV5-1 with TRBJ2-3, with TRBD2 matching 11 bases. Unmatched junction bases numbered 8, after V lost 1 base and J lost 1 base. From germline, CDR1 is SGHRS and CDR2 YFSETQ. There are 18 residues in the CDR3. CDR3 amino acids: CASSLYPSGGFRTDTQYF. The CDR3 DNA is TGCGCCAGCAGCTTGTACCCTAGCGGGGGGTTTCGCACAGATACGCAGTATTTT.

CDR3 protein: CSVDASGHTQYF. The CDR3 bases are TGCAGCGTTGATGCTAGCGGACATACGCAGTATTTT. J is TRBJ2-3 and V is TRBV29-1, with 7 bases fitting TRBD2. CDR1 is SQVTM and CDR2 is ANQGSEA in the germline V gene. The CDR3 has 12 residues. V trimming: 3 bases; J trimming: 7 bases; junction bases outside the gene matches: 4.

This clone has only one observation. The rearrangement links TRBV5-8 to TRBJ2-3; TRBD2 matches 11 bases. After removal of 9 bases from V and 3 bases from J, the junction contained 6 bases not matched to a gene. Germline CDR1 is SGHTS and CDR2 is YDEGEE. There are 14 residues in the CDR3. CDR3 nucleotides: TGTGCCACGAGTAGCGGGGGGGCGACAGATACGCAGTATTTT. Its translation is CATSSGGATDTQYF.

Comments on this clone: The junction does not match germline at one end; this may be a read error. The chain recombines TRBV11-2 with TRBJ2-3; no clear D. The CDR3 contains 15 residues. Germline CDR1 SGHAT, CDR2 FQNNGV. In nucleotides, the CDR3 is TGTGCCAGCAGCTTAGATGGGTTAAGTCTTTCACAGCCGTACTTT. Translation: CASSLDGLSLSQPYF. The full variable domain, in which reference TRBV11-2 and TRBJ2-3 provide the parts outside the CDR3, is EAGVAQSPRYKIIEKRQSVAFWCNPISGHATLYWYQQILGQGPKLLIQFQNNGVVDDSQLPKDRFSAERLKGVDSTLKIQPAKLEDSAVYLCASSLDGLSLSQPYFGPGTRLTVL.

This sequence joins TRBV6-6 and TRBJ2-2; 8 nucleotides agree with TRBD2. The germline V gene encodes CDR1 MNHNY and CDR2 SVGAGI (reference sequence). With 8 bases clipped from V and 5 bases from J, the junction kept 10 bases outside the gene matches. The CDR3 sequence is 15 residues long. The CDR3 nucleotides are TGTGCCAGCCTTGGAGCGGGAGTGAGGACCGGGGAGCTGTTTTTT. Amino acids: CASLGAGVRTGELFF.

This clone was observed once. This chain links TRBV27 with TRBJ2-3; tentative D call: TRBD1 (6 bases). Looked up from germline, CDR1 is MNHEY and CDR2 is SMNVEV (reference sequence). The CDR3 contains 16 residues. V was cut by 5 bases and J by 0 bases, with 15 bases left in between. Here the CDR3 DNA reads TGTGCCAGCAGTGTCCGACAGGTGGCTAGCACAGATACGCAGTATTTT. Encoded protein: CASSVRQVASTDTQYF.

The chain links TRBV6-5 to TRBJ1-2; 8 nucleotides match TRBD1. The CDR3 runs to 16 residues. J lost 3 bases, V lost 2 bases, and 8 bases had no gene match. CDR1 and CDR2 from the germline V gene are MNHEY and SVGAGI. The CDR3 DNA reads TGTGCCAGCAGTTACCCCCGCACAGGGGGAGACTATGGCTACACCTTC. Translating gives CASSYPRTGGDYGYTF.

This sequence joins TRBV10-1 and TRBJ2-7, with TRBD2 matching 8 bases. Trimming at V came to 11 bases and at J to 2 bases, leaving 14 bases not matched to a gene. In germline, CDR1 is WNHNN, CDR2 SYGVQD (reference sequence). The CDR3 length is 15 residues. The CDR3 DNA sequence: TGCGCCCTAGTTGGCGGGGGGTCGACTACCTACGAGCAGTACTTC. Encoded protein: CALVGGGSTTYEQYF.

Here the CDR3 DNA reads TGCGCCAGCAGCTTGAACTCCGGGACAGCTTATGGCTACACCTTC. Its translation is CASSLNSGTAYGYTF. The chain recombines TRBV5-1 with TRBJ1-2, with 7 bases fitting TRBD1. This CDR3 has 15 residues. Germline V lookup: CDR1 SGHRS, CDR2 YFSETQ. V dropped 1 base and J dropped 5; count of bases not matched to a gene: 8.

This clone has just one count. The genes are TRBV19 and TRBJ1-5, with no clear D. Germline-derived CDR1 and CDR2 are LNHDA and SQIVND (reference sequence). V was pared by 5 bases and J by 4 bases, with 9 bases between. The CDR3 contains 13 residues. The CDR3 region is CASSGGRNQPQHF. CDR3 DNA sequence: TGTGCCAGTAGTGGAGGACGGAATCAGCCCCAGCATTTT.

The rearrangement links TRBV19 to TRBJ2-7, with 8 nucleotides matching TRBD1. Germline CDR1 is LNHDA and CDR2 is SQIVND (reference sequence). This CDR3 contains 14 residues. V lost 6 bases and J lost 3; bases outside the gene matches: 7. CDR3 nucleotide sequence: TGTGCCAGTAGCCGGGACAGGAACAGCTACGAGCAGTACTTC. This translates into CASSRDRNSYEQYF.

This clone has just a few counts. The V gene is TRBV7-8, the J gene TRBJ1-5; the match to TRBD1 covers 7 bases. The CDR3 is 14 amino acids. After removal of 4 bases from V and 3 bases from J, the junction contained 3 bases not matched to a gene. The V gene's germline CDR1 is SGHVS and CDR2 FQNEAQ. The CDR3 DNA reads as TGTGCCAGCAGCTCGGACAGGAACAATCAGCCCCAGCATTTT. Translated, it gives CASSSDRNNQPQHF.

This clone was observed once. The chain carries TRBV30 and TRBJ1-2; weak D call: TRBD1 (6 bases). The CDR3 contains 14 residues. Trimming pared 2 bases from V and 0 bases from J, leaving 10 bases between. In germline, CDR1 is GTSNPN, CDR2 SVGIG (reference sequence). For the CDR3, the DNA is TGTGCCTGGAGTCCTGACAGGACTAACTATGGCTACACCTTC. Translated: CAWSPDRTNYGYTF.

This chain links TRBV28 with TRBJ2-1; D unclear. Trimming removed 2 bases at V and 4 bases at J, with 9 bases between. From germline, CDR1 is MDHEN and CDR2 SYDVKM. The CDR3 consists of 14 residues. CDR3 sequence reads: CASSLVRRYNEQFF. The CDR3 DNA is TGTGCCAGCAGTTTAGTGCGGCGATACAATGAGCAGTTCTTC.

The gene calls are TRBV5-4 and TRBJ2-1, with 11 bases identical to TRBD2. Losses at the gene ends were 4 bases for V and 10 bases for J; bases not matched to a gene: 16. The CDR3 extends over 17 amino acids. Germline CDR1 is SGHNT and CDR2 is YYREEE (reference sequence). The CDR3 DNA reads TGTGCCAGCAGCGCCTCCGGGACTAGCGGCGCGGGGGGGGAGCAGTTCTTC. The encoded protein is CASSASGTSGAGGEQFF.

The gene calls are TRBV5-1 and TRBJ2-5; 7 bases map to TRBD2. CDR1 is SGHRS and CDR2 is YFSETQ in the germline V gene. With 4 bases clipped from V and 2 bases from J, the junction kept 8 bases outside the gene matches. This CDR3 comprises 15 residues. CDR3 amino acids: CASSLPTGGQETQYF. The CDR3 coding sequence is TGCGCCAGCAGCCTCCCCACGGGGGGTCAAGAGACCCAGTACTTC.

A single count supports this clone. The V and J genes are TRBV30 and TRBJ2-5, with 14 bases that match TRBD2. Germline V gene data show CDR1 as GTSNPN and CDR2 as SVGIG (reference sequence). There are 17 residues in the CDR3. After removal of 1 base from V and 4 bases from J, the junction contained 8 bases not matched to a gene. CDR3 sequence reads: CAWSALTSGGARETQYF. The CDR3, as DNA: TGTGCCTGGAGTGCTCTGACTAGCGGGGGGGCCAGAGAGACCCAGTACTTC.

This chain links TRBV15 with TRBJ2-7; no clear D. The V end was cut by 1 base, the J end by 4 bases, with 5 bases between. This CDR3 is 12 amino acids long. The germline V gene encodes CDR1 LNHNV and CDR2 YYDKDF (reference sequence). CDR3 nucleotides: TGTGCCACCAGCAGAGGCGATTACGAGCAGTACTTC. Its translation is CATSRGDYEQYF.